Listed here are 5 T cell receptor beta chains from one sample, sequenced in a study of blood T cell repertoires in COVID-19. Data came from immunoSEQ multiplex PCR; TCRdb stores just in-frame clones and leaves some out. The sample yields about 110,000 clones, around 85% seen once. Sequenced sample: peripheral blood. The receptors derive from a man aged 45-65 years with acute or convalescent COVID-19.

The V call is TRBV28, the J call TRBJ1-2, with D uncertain. Germline V CDR1 and CDR2: MDHEN, SYDVKM. The CDR3 extends over 17 amino acids. The V end was cut by 2 bases, the J end by 0 bases, with 16 bases between. CDR3: CASSLKVGSASNYGYTF. CDR3 in DNA: TGTGCCAGCAGTTTAAAGGTCGGCAGCGCCTCTAACTATGGCTACACCTTC.

V is TRBV6-5 and J is TRBJ2-7; D is perhaps TRBD1 (5 bases). Between the trimmed V and J ends, which lost 6 bases and 3 bases, there was a span of 12 bases. The CDR3 totals 13 residues. The germline V gene has CDR1 MNHEY and CDR2 SVGAGI. The CDR3: CASSRTRVYEQYV. The DNA of the CDR3 is TGTGCCAGCAGCAGGACACGAGTCTACGAGCAGTACGTC.

The chain is built from TRBV3-1 (or the pseudogene TRBV3-2) and TRBJ2-3; TRBD2 aligns across 7 bases. Germline V gives CDR1 LGHDT, CDR2 YNNKEL (reference sequence). CDR3 length: 17 residues. With V trimmed by 1 base and J by 7 bases, 14 bases remained unmatched. DNA for the CDR3: TGTGCCAGCAGCCAAGTAAGAGCGGGGTTAAATGGAAATACGCAGTATTTT. It codes for CASSQVRAGLNGNTQYF.

The CDR3 here is CASSLDGGAYEQYF. The CDR3 DNA is TGTGCCAGCAGCTTGGACGGGGGGGCCTACGAGCAGTACTTC. The chain uses TRBV5-4 and TRBJ2-7; the match to TRBD2 covers 8 bases. The CDR3 runs to 14 residues. CDR1 is SGHNT and CDR2 is YYREEE in the germline V gene (reference sequence). The junction had 1 base not matched to a gene; V was cut back by 0 bases and J by 2 bases.

The chain is built from TRBV30 and TRBJ1-2, with 7 bases fitting TRBD1. CDR3 length equals 14 residues. J lost 4 bases, V lost 7 bases, and 12 bases had no gene match. Germline values: CDR1 GTSNPN, CDR2 SVGIG (reference sequence). Written as DNA, the CDR3 is TGTGCCTCCCTAAACCGGGACAGTAGCTATGGCTACACCTTC. Translated: CASLNRDSSYGYTF.